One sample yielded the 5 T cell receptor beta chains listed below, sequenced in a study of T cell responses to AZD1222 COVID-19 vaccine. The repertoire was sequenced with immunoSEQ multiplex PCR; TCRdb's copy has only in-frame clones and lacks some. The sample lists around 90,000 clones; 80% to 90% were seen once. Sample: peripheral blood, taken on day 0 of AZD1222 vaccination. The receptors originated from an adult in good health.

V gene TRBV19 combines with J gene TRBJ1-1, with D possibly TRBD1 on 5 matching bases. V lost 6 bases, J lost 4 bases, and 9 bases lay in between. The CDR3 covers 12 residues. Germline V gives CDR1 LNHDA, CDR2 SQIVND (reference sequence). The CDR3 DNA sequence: TGTGCCAGTAGGTCGGGGGGCACTGAAGCTTTCTTT. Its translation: CASRSGGTEAFF.

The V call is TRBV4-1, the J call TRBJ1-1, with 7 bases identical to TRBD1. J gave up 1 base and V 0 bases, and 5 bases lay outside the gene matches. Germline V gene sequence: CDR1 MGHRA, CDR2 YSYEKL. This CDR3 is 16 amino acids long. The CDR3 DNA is TGCGCCAGCAGCCAAGAAGTAACAGGGGCGAACACTGAAGCTTTCTTT. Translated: CASSQEVTGANTEAFF.

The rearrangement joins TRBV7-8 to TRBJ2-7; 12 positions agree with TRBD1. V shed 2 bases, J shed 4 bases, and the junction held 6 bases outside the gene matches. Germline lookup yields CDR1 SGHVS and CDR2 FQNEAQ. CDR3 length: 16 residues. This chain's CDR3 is CASSLYRDRGPYEQYF. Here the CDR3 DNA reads TGTGCCAGCAGCTTATACCGGGACAGGGGGCCTTACGAGCAGTACTTC.

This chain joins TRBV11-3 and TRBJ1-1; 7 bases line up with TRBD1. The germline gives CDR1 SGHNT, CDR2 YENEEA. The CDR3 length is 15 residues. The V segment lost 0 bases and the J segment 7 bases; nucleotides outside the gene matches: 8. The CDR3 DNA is TGTGCCAGCAGCTTAGATCAGGTGGCAGGGGGTGAAGCTTTCTTT. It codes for CASSLDQVAGGEAFF.

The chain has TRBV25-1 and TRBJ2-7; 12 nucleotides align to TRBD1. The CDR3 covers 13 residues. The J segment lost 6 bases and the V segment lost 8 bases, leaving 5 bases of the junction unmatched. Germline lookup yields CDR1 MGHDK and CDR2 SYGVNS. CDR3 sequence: CASGDRGLIEQYF. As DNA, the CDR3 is TGTGCCAGCGGGGACAGGGGGCTAATCGAGCAGTACTTC.